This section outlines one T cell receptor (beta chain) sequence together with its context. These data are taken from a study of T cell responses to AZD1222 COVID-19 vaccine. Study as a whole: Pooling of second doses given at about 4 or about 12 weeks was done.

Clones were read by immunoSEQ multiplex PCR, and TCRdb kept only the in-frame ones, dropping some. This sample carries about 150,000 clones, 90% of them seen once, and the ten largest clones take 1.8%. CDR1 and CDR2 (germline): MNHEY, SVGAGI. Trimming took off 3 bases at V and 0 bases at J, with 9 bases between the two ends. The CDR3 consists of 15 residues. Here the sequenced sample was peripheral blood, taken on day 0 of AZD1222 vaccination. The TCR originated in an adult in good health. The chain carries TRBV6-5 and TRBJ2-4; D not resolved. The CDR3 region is CASSYGEIAKNIQYF. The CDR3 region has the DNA TGTGCCAGCAGTTATGGAGAAATAGCCAAAAACATTCAGTACTTC.